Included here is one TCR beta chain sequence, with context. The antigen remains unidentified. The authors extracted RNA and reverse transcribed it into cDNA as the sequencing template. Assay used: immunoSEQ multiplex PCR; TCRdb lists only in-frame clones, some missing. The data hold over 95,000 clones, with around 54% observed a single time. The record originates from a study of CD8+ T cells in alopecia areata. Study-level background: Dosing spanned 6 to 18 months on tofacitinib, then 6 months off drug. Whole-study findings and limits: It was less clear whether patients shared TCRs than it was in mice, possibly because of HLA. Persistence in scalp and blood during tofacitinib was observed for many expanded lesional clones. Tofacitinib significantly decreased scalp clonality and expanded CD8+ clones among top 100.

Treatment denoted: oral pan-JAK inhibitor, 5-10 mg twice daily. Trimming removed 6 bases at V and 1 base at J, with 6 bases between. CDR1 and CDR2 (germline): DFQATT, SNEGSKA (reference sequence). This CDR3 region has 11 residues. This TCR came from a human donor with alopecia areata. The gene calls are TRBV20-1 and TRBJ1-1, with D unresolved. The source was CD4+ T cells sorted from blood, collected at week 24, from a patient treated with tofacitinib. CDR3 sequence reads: CSANGNTEAFF. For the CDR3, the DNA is TGCAGTGCCAACGGGAACACTGAAGCTTTCTTT.